This T cell receptor (beta chain) was recovered during a study of T cell responses to AZD1222 COVID-19 vaccine (dated by TCRdb to 2020 to 2023). Notes on the research overall: AZD1222 recipients whose second dose came at about 4 weeks and those whose second dose came at about 12 weeks were combined into one group, since spike-specific TCR depth and breadth did not differ between the two schedules. TCR sequencing was performed for about 250 trial participants, of whom about 200 were given two doses of AZD1222 and approximately 25 were given two doses of MenACWY control vaccine. Trial participants were enrolled by age into subgroups of 18-55, 56-69 and 70-plus years, and around 150, 28 and 57 TCR-sequenced participants, respectively, were included in these subgroups. Here is what the overall study found, with its caveats: After two AZD1222 doses, both the breadth and the depth of spike-specific TCRs were significantly higher than at day 0 and than in MenACWY recipients. No day 14 peak-response samples were available, so repertoires were characterized only after the peak T cell response. Participants were mostly white British, with more females than males. The authors suggested clonal diversity may have been underestimated. Only a handful of AZD1222 recipients were SARS-CoV-2 seropositive at baseline, limiting conclusions about previously exposed vaccinees. CD4 TCRs associated with the vaccine covered the entire spike protein, and the dominant responses were in regions 160-218 and 743-854. Epitopes outside the regions mutated in the B.1.351 and B.1.1.7 variants were reportedly recognized by nearly half of the unique spike-specific TCRs. In the small 56-69-year group, the increase in depth fell short of significance, most likely because of low power.

What this sample's time point label stands for: baseline before first vaccination. The vaccinee samples were drawn from two UK trials, COV001 and COV002, one of which was a single-blind randomized controlled phase 2/3 trial testing AZD1222 (ChAdOx1 nCoV-19) in healthy adults. For TCRbeta chain sequencing, PBMC samples from trial participants were taken at day 0 and at day 28 after the second dose. The CDR3 regions of human TCRbeta chains were analyzed by immunosequencing. As for the original processing: Repertoire TCRs were matched against a reference library of SARS-CoV-2-specific TCRs generated with the MIRA antigen-specificity platform. Breadth was defined as the fraction of unique TCRs that were SARS-CoV-2-associated, and depth was defined as the fraction of total T cells that were SARS-CoV-2-associated. Using the MIRA data, each spike-specific TCR was mapped to the spike region that the TCR reacts to and placed in a CD4 or CD8 class. Log10-transformed breadth and depth values were compared by one-way ANOVA with Sidak's multiple comparisons tests. TCRdb mirrors the immuneACCESS table, restricted to in-frame sequences. Some clones are absent from its copies; in checked studies, under half trace to an unresolved V gene, and the reason for the others is unknown. V, J and clone size are taken as reported in that table, and D and trimming were inferred from the DNA itself. A total of about 100,000 clones appear in this sample, around 84% of them only once. Together, the top ten hold approximately 1.3% of the sample.

With respect to this clone: What antigen it recognizes has not been identified. It has no much larger one-base neighbor in the sample; base qualities were not kept.

Trimming at the junction amounts to 3 bases on V and 8 bases on J, and the germline ends lie 8 bases apart. The CDR3 sequence holds 12 residues, the cysteine and phenylalanine included. This entry keeps only the CDR3 DNA: 36 bases, framed from base 1. As encoded in the germline V gene (reference sequence), CDR1 is GTSNPN while CDR2 is SVGIG. The source of this sequence is an adult in good health. The rearranged segments are TRBV30 and TRBJ1-6; the D gene is unclear. The specimen was peripheral blood, collected on day 0 of AZD1222 vaccination. CDR3 reads: CAWRKRDSPLHF. The nucleotide sequence reads TGTGCCTGGAGGAAGCGGGATTCACCCCTCCACTTT. Here the CDR3 is joined to the reference TRBV30 and TRBJ1-6 genes, and the full variable domain is: SQTIHQWPATLVQPVGSPLSLECTVEGTSNPNLYWYRQAAGRGLQLLFYSVGIGQISSEVPQNLSASRPQDRQFILSSKKLLLSDSGFYLCAWRKRDSPLHFGNGTRLTVT.